This paragraph covers one T cell receptor (beta chain) sequence. This clone was seen more than once but under ten times. The antigen it recognizes is unknown. No qualities accompany the bases; no much larger clone lies one base away. Library method: the immunoSEQ multiplex PCR assay. For the multiplex PCR, a mixture combining 60 forward primers for TCR Vbeta segments and 13 reverse primers for TCR Jbeta segments was used. The CDR3 region of rearranged TCR beta genes was amplified from genomic DNA with a multiplex PCR assay. Amplified TCR beta libraries were sequenced as 87-base-pair reads on the Illumina HiSeq System. Per the source publication's procedure: In a later analysis, approximately 74 million unique TCR beta chains were counted across the approximately 640 repertoires, and about 9.9 million of these chains were shared by at least two donors. Raw reads were error-corrected and collapsed into unique sequences by a nearest-neighbor algorithm in which closely related sequences were merged to remove PCR and sequencing errors. CDR3 sequences were aligned to IMGT reference sequences to assign V, D and J gene segments. For a sequence to be retained, a match of at least six nucleotides was required to both a V gene segment and a J gene segment. Rearrangements were classified as productive when the CDR3 lacked stop codons and remained in frame with V and J, and all other rearrangements were classified as non-productive. Following IMGT convention, CDR3 was defined as the stretch from the second conserved V-encoded cysteine up to the conserved J-encoded phenylalanine. Sequences without an unambiguous match to a single V gene segment were excluded from the earlier analysis of about 630 of the donors. An earlier analysis of 587 of the donors called V segments functional above 56.7% productive rearrangements and segregating when the between-donor standard deviation exceeded 5%. To diagnose cytomegalovirus status from the catalog of TCR beta chain sequences, a statistical classification framework was built. In a later analysis, TCR nucleotide sequences were compared against IMGT/GENE-DB human TR gene sequences so that V and J genes could be assigned. In a later analysis, CDR3 sequences and most-parsimonious VDJ recombination scenarios were assigned using the TCRdist pipeline. A later analysis defined each TCR beta chain by its CDR3 amino acid sequence plus V-gene family, and excluded reads lacking a unique V-gene family. As a way to deal with suspected cross-contamination and a sequencing artifact, a later analysis dropped under 600 nucleotide sequences that were highly shared and had low generation probability. A later analysis calculated a clonal expansion index for each public chain from normalized within-repertoire ranks of inferred template counts. Generation probabilities in a later analysis came from a VDJ recombination model fitted to out-of-frame rearrangements, and those results were checked against IGoR. In a later analysis, hypergeometric tests were used to score TCR-TCR, TCR-HLA and TCR-CMV co-occurrence, with a repertoire-size bias correction applied to TCR pairs. A later analysis estimated false discovery rates by permuting HLA or CMV assignments 20 times. In a later analysis, co-occurring TCRs were grouped using DBSCAN, with TCRdist sequence similarity added in when clustering inside HLA-allele-positive subsets. Co-occurrence clustering excluded repertoires with fewer than 30,000 or more than 120,000 public chains, plus five with anomalous nucleotide sharing. Here the immuneACCESS table is served through TCRdb, limited to in-frame sequences with V and J called. Missing clones are a known gap in these copies; in checked studies unresolved V genes cover under half, and the rest lacks a known reason. The DNA gave D and trimming, while V, J and clone size come from that table. The sample profile shows about 110,000 clones; over 80% of them were found once. Together, the top ten hold more than 0.2% of the sample.

Counted from cysteine to phenylalanine, this CDR3 has 13 amino acids. This entry keeps only the CDR3 DNA: 39 bases, framed from base 1. V was cut back by 3 bases and J by 9 bases, leaving a gap of 15 bases between them. CDR1 and CDR2, looked up from the germline V gene (reference sequence), are SGHNT and YYREEE. This sample is drawn from a study of cytomegalovirus exposure and HLA in healthy donors (dated by TCRdb to the late 2010s). A note on the overall study: According to an earlier analysis of a few hundred of the donors, some 180 million T cells yielded 100 million or so unique TCR beta sequences and 250 to 350 Gb of sequence data. Donor age, sex, ethnicity and CMV serostatus were compiled alongside the repertoire data. All discovery cohort repertoires had been generated on a single sequencing platform. Across around 400 genotyped donors of the cohort, an average of approximately 200,000 unique TCR beta nucleotide sequences per donor were sequenced, and around 20% of those sequences were non-productive. The study profiled the T cell repertoires of around 700 subjects by immunosequencing and related them to cytomegalovirus serostatus. The number of typed donors differed by locus: about 620-640 for A, B, C, DRB1 and DQB1; approximately 540 for DQA1; 606 for DPA1; and some 470 for DPB1. The genetic ancestry cluster associated with self-reported Caucasian donors included 81% of the roughly 410 genotyped donors. HLA typing included class I and class II loci at four-digit resolution. Roughly 5 DR-DQ haplotypes were handled as single units for association and clustering because linkage in the cohort was strong. Along with the approximately 700-subject first cohort, a separate validation cohort of around 110 different subjects was used. Rather than using new phenotypic data, the later analysis identified candidate immune exposures from TCR beta sequences and from how often those sequences occurred across donors. Genome-wide SNP genotypes for about 65% of the roughly 670 donors were used in a later genetic analysis, which treated that subset as a discovery cohort. To predict cytomegalovirus infection status, the study brought together high-throughput TCR immunosequencing, statistical association of individual TCRs with disease status, and machine learning. In a later analysis, previously published TCR beta repertoires from some 640 donors were re-analyzed and high-resolution HLA genotyping was added so that TCR occurrence patterns could be studied. An early release that covered fewer than 750 HLA-typed donors contained about 300 gigabases of sequencing data and 65 million to 100 million unique TCR sequences. An earlier analysis of about 600 of the donors used high-throughput TCR beta sequencing to judge whether each TCR beta V gene segment behaved as functional or pseudogenic. The study was designed to test whether signatures of past pathogen exposure could be identified by cataloging public T cell receptors. Results and caveats for the whole study, not just this receptor: According to a later analysis, most CMV-associated TCR beta chains appeared to be HLA-restricted, and the HLA associations seemed to be driven largely by CMV exposure. This cohort had only TCR beta chains sequenced, and the lack of alpha or paired-chain data limited which features could be detected. According to a later analysis, TCR association rates differed among HLA loci, with DRB1 alleles showing the most associated TCRs and HLA-C alleles showing the fewest. Most TCR sequences were observed very rarely across donors, whereas some public TCRs were present in many individuals. Three of the identified cytomegalovirus-associated TCR beta chains were confirmed in vitro to be specific for cytomegalovirus antigens. Strong co-occurrence of HLA alleles, especially DR and DQ, made assigning TCR associations to individual alleles difficult. Compared with equally common non-associated chains, HLA-associated TCR beta chains in a later analysis were more clonally expanded and had lower generation probabilities. Some IMGT-functional V segments, including TRBV6-2 and TRBV6-3, could not be distinguished by the 87-base-pair reads and were therefore excluded. Linkage disequilibrium might explain the correlated functional status among segregating V segments, but an unknown experimental factor could not be excluded. It was suggested by the authors that the approach could potentially be generalized to other disease states and immunological phenotypes. Specific HLA alleles were associated with roughly 17,000 TCR beta sequences at a false discovery rate of 0.05 in a later analysis. The presence/absence analyses assumed that sequencing depth was roughly uniform across donors, and that assumption may not be true. The earlier analysis of 587 of the donors excluded fewer than 20 rarely observed V segments, including chromosome 9 orphons, because counts were too low. Immune exposure information for the cohort was limited to CMV serostatus. In a later genetic analysis, fewer N-insertions in productive TCRs were reported among donors in an Asian-associated ancestry cluster than the approximately 710-donor mean. A further reported finding was that TCR beta sequences accurately predicted the HLA-A and HLA-B alleles for most subjects in the first cohort. Because HLA typing was unavailable for some donors at each locus, only the typed subset was used in association tests. The classifier was reported to diagnose cytomegalovirus status with high specificity and sensitivity in both the original cohort and the validation cohort. A later genetic analysis associated a missense DCLRE1C variant with V-gene and J-gene trimming of TCR beta chains, and an independent cohort replicated the association. In a later analysis, several top co-occurrence clusters were reported to appear linked to parvovirus B19, influenza, CMV and Epstein-Barr virus. The study gave a list of some 150 TCR beta chains associated with cytomegalovirus. The sequencing pipeline was judged likely to have produced a cluster of highly shared sequence variants as a technical artifact. Broadly in line with IMGT annotations, most TCR beta V segments showed up in productive rearrangements about 90% or about 30% of the time in an earlier analysis of some 590 of the donors.

The cohort consisted of approximately 690 healthy bone marrow donors. At the time of sampling, every cohort member was nominally healthy, though immune exposures that went unrecorded were likely present. The donor was CMV seronegative and was included in the group of a few hundred seronegative cohort members. Every donor gave a peripheral blood sample, and the peripheral blood mononuclear cells from that sample were used for TCR beta sequencing. Genomic DNA extraction from the blood cell samples was performed with the Qiagen DNeasy Blood Extraction Kit. Sequencing was done on a sample of PBMCs. The chain couples TRBV5-4 to TRBJ1-1; TRBD1 is possibly the D segment (5 matching bases). The clonotype was recovered from a man aged 50-59 years in good health and CMV-seronegative. CDR3 protein: CASSYRQGLKAFF. The nucleotides are TGTGCCAGCAGCTATCGCCAGGGACTAAAAGCTTTCTTT.